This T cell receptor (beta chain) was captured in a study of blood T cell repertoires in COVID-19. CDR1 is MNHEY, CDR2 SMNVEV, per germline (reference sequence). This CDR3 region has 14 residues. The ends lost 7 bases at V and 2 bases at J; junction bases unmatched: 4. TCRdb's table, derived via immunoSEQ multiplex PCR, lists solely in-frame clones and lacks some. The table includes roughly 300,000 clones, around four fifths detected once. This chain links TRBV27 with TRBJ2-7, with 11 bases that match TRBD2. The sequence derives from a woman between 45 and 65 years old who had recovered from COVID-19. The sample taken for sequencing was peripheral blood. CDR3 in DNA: TGTGCCAGCATGACTAGCGGGGTAACCTACGAGCAGTACTTC. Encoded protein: CASMTSGVTYEQYF.